The 27 T cell receptor beta chains below come from one sample, sequenced in a study of T cell responses to AZD1222 COVID-19 vaccine. The method was immunoSEQ multiplex PCR; TCRdb's version includes in-frame clones alone and lacks a portion of them. There are 200,000 or so clones in the sample; 80% to 90% occur only once, and under 8% lies in the top ten. The source was peripheral blood, collected on day 0 of AZD1222 vaccination. Receptors were obtained from an adult in good health.

This clone occurred a few times. The genes are TRBV23-1 and TRBJ1-5; a weak D match, TRBD1 (6 bases). TRBV23-1 is flagged as an ORF with uncertain function. Trimming stripped 4 bases from V and 2 bases from J, with 24 bases between. CDR3 length equals 19 residues. The DNA of the CDR3 is TGCGCCAGCAGTCTTAACACCCCGGGACACAGATCAGGCAATCAGCCCCAGCATTTT. This encodes CASSLNTPGHRSGNQPQHF.

The V gene is TRBV28, the J gene TRBJ1-3; 9 bases align to TRBD1. V dropped 5 bases and J dropped 1; count of bases not matched to a gene: 0. From germline, CDR1 is MDHEN and CDR2 SYDVKM. The CDR3 loop spans 14 amino acids. The CDR3 bases are TGTGCCAGCAGTGGACAGGGGTCTGGAAACACCATATATTTT. It translates to CASSGQGSGNTIYF.

This chain links TRBV7-9 with TRBJ2-3; weak D call: TRBD2 (5 bases). This CDR3 is 12 amino acids long. Germline values: CDR1 SEHNR, CDR2 FQNEAQ (reference sequence). V dropped 3 bases and J dropped 6 bases, with 7 bases sitting between them. For the CDR3, the DNA is TGTGCCAGCAGCTTGGAGGTTGATACGCAGTATTTT. This codes for CASSLEVDTQYF. Variable domain in full (rest from reference TRBV7-9 and TRBJ2-3): DTGVSQNPRHKITKRGQNVTFRCDPISEHNRLYWYRQTLGQGPEFLTYFQNEAQLEKSRLLSDRFSAERPKGSFSTLEIQRTEQGDSAMYLCASSLEVDTQYFGPGTRLTVL.

V gene TRBV5-6 combines with J gene TRBJ2-1; the match to TRBD2 covers 7 bases. The J segment lost 6 bases and the V segment lost 5 bases, leaving 2 bases of the junction unmatched. The CDR3 is 12 amino acids. Germline values: CDR1 SGHDT, CDR2 YYEEEE. CDR3 residues: CASRLARNEQFF. Here the CDR3 DNA reads TGTGCCAGCAGACTAGCGCGCAATGAGCAGTTCTTC.

The rearrangement joins TRBV9 to TRBJ1-2; 10 bases align to TRBD1. The CDR3 is 15 amino acids. CDR1 and CDR2 from the germline V gene are SGDLS and YYNGEE. V lost 4 bases, J lost 2 bases, and 5 bases stayed unmatched. The CDR3 coding sequence is TGTGCCAGCAGCACGGGACAGGGGCAAAACTATGGCTACACCTTC. This translates into CASSTGQGQNYGYTF.

The V gene is TRBV30, the J gene TRBJ2-7; D is possibly TRBD1 or TRBD2 (5 bases each). Germline lookup yields CDR1 GTSNPN and CDR2 SVGIG (reference sequence). Trimming took 3 bases from V and 1 from J, leaving 13 bases between them. This CDR3 is built from 14 residues. The CDR3: CAWRTGTASYEQYF. CDR3 sequence (DNA): TGTGCCTGGAGGACCGGGACCGCATCCTACGAGCAGTACTTC.

This clone was detected once. V is TRBV28 and J is TRBJ2-1, with 11 bases aligning to TRBD2. The CDR3 is 15 residues long. CDR1 and CDR2 (germline): MDHEN, SYDVKM. V trimming: 3 bases; J trimming: 8 bases; junction bases outside the gene matches: 6. This chain's CDR3 is CASSFELAGVHEQFF. The CDR3 region has the DNA TGTGCCAGCAGTTTCGAACTAGCGGGAGTACATGAGCAGTTCTTC.

The J gene is TRBJ2-7, the V gene TRBV7-2, with 12 positions matching TRBD2. Trimming took 1 base from V and 5 from J; bases not matched to a gene: 6. CDR3 length: 16 amino acids. Germline V gene sequence: CDR1 SGHTA, CDR2 FQGNSA. CDR3 amino acids: CASSLEWTSGKNEQYF. The CDR3 DNA sequence: TGTGCCAGCAGCTTAGAGTGGACTAGCGGGAAGAACGAGCAGTACTTC.

In DNA form, the CDR3 reads TGTGCCAGCAGCTTAGGCCAGGTCGAAGAGCAGTTCTTC. Translation: CASSLGQVEEQFF. V usage is TRBV13 and J usage is TRBJ2-1; D gene ambiguous. Looked up from germline, CDR1 is PRHDT and CDR2 is FYEKMQ (reference sequence). This CDR3 region has 13 residues. Trimming shortened V by 0 bases and J by 10 bases, and 10 bases separated the two germline ends.

The chain couples TRBV5-6 to TRBJ1-3; 9 bases match TRBD1. J lost 0 bases, V lost 3 bases, and 7 bases had no gene match. The CDR3 is 17 residues long. Germline CDR1 SGHDT, CDR2 YYEEEE. CDR3 amino acids: CASSSAGTGLSGNTIYF. Written as DNA, the CDR3 is TGTGCCAGCAGCTCCGCCGGGACAGGGCTCTCTGGAAACACCATATATTTT. Full variable domain (remainder filled in from reference TRBV5-6 and TRBJ1-3): DAGVTQSPTHLIKTRGQQVTLRCSPKSGHDTVSWYQQALGQGPQFIFQYYEEEERQRGNFPDRFSGHQFPNYSSELNVNALLLGDSALYLCASSSAGTGLSGNTIYFGEGSWLTVV.

This clone was recorded once. This chain uses TRBV16 with TRBJ2-5; no clear D gene. The germline gives CDR1 KGHSY, CDR2 FQNENV. V lost 1 base and J lost 5, with 8 bases in between. CDR3 length: 13 amino acids. The CDR3 here is CASSQFIGETQYF. CDR3 sequence (DNA): TGTGCCAGCAGCCAATTTATCGGGGAGACCCAGTACTTC.

The chain joins TRBV11-3 to TRBJ2-1; 7 bases fit TRBD2. The CDR3 runs to 16 residues. Germline-derived CDR1 and CDR2 are SGHNT and YENEEA. The junction had 5 bases not matched to a gene; V was cut back by 3 bases and J by 0 bases. The CDR3: CASSFYAGDSYNEQFF. In nucleotides, the CDR3 is TGTGCCAGCAGCTTCTACGCGGGGGACTCCTACAATGAGCAGTTCTTC.

This clone was counted between two and nine times. The V gene is TRBV11-3, the J gene TRBJ2-1; TRBD2 aligns across 11 bases. Germline V gene lookup returns CDR1 SGHNT and CDR2 YENEEA. This CDR3 spans 15 amino acids. After removal of 4 bases from V and 6 bases from J, the junction contained 5 bases not matched to a gene. The CDR3 region is CASSSGLAAINEQFF. The CDR3 DNA sequence: TGTGCCAGCAGCTCGGGACTAGCGGCAATCAATGAGCAGTTCTTC. The complete variable domain, with remaining parts taken from reference TRBV11-3 and TRBJ2-1, reads EAGVVQSPRYKIIEKKQPVAFWCNPISGHNTLYWYLQNLGQGPELLIRYENEEAVDDSQLPKDRFSAERLKGVDSTLKIQPAELGDSAVYLCASSSGLAAINEQFFGPGTRLTVL.

This chain joins TRBV19 and TRBJ2-2; 8 bases line up with TRBD2. After removal of 4 bases from V and 5 bases from J, the junction contained 6 bases not matched to a gene. The length of the CDR3 is 15 residues. Germline-derived CDR1 and CDR2 are LNHDA and SQIVND (reference sequence). CDR3 DNA sequence: TGTGCCAGTAGTACCGGGACTAGGGGAACCGGGGAGCTGTTTTTT. It codes for CASSTGTRGTGELFF.

This chain uses TRBV15 with TRBJ1-6, with D possibly matching TRBD1 (5 bases). The CDR3 is 16 amino acids. The V end was cut by 0 bases, the J end by 7 bases, with 13 bases between. CDR1 LNHNV and CDR2 YYDKDF come from the germline V gene (reference sequence). The DNA of the CDR3 is TGTGCCACCAGCAGAGATGCGGGACTTACAAATTCACCCCTCCACTTT. This codes for CATSRDAGLTNSPLHF. The whole variable domain, filled in from reference TRBV15 and TRBJ1-6, reads DAMVIQNPRYQVTQFGKPVTLSCSQTLNHNVMYWYQQKSSQAPKLLFHYYDKDFNNEADTPDNFQSRRPNTSFCFLDIRSPGLGDTAMYLCATSRDAGLTNSPLHFGNGTRLTVT.

This sequence joins TRBV18 and TRBJ1-2, with unresolved D. With 3 bases removed from V and 4 bases from J, the gap between germline ends came to 15 bases. The germline V gene encodes CDR1 KGHSH and CDR2 LQKENI. The CDR3 is 15 amino acids. The CDR3 DNA follows: TGTGCCAGCTCACCCGGCGAGAGTCCCTTCTATGGCTACACCTTC. It specifies CASSPGESPFYGYTF.

The rearrangement links TRBV7-3 to TRBJ2-3, with D perhaps matching TRBD1 (6 bases). CDR1 and CDR2 (germline): SGHTA, FQGTGA. The CDR3 contains 15 residues. Trimming stripped 4 bases from V and 3 bases from J, with 14 bases between. CDR3 coding DNA: TGTGCCAGCAGCTCCAAACAGGGTGTGACAGATACGCAGTATTTT. It specifies CASSSKQGVTDTQYF.

As concerns this clone: Other nucleotide sequences from this sample produce the same CDR3. This chain connects TRBV5-1 to TRBJ1-3; perhaps TRBD1 as D (6 bases). The V gene's germline CDR1 is SGHRS and CDR2 YFSETQ. CDR3 length: 15 amino acids. Trimming removed 0 bases from V and 1 base from J, with 8 bases in between. CDR3 amino acids: CASSLGTGSGNTIYF. CDR3 bases: TGCGCCAGCAGCTTGGGCACAGGGTCTGGAAACACCATATATTTT.

This chain uses TRBV14 with TRBJ2-4; D gene unclear. Germline values: CDR1 SGHDN, CDR2 FVKESK. This CDR3 is 13 amino acids long. The V end was cut by 2 bases, the J end by 0 bases, with 2 bases between. CDR3 in amino acids: CASSQLAKNIQYF. The CDR3 bases are TGTGCCAGCAGCCAACTAGCCAAAAACATTCAGTACTTC.

Regarding this clone: The same CDR3 also results from other DNA sequences found in this sample. The chain uses TRBV7-9 and TRBJ1-4; D might be TRBD1 (6 bases). The CDR3 has 14 amino acids. CDR1 is SEHNR and CDR2 is FQNEAQ in the germline V gene (reference sequence). V was trimmed by 2 bases and J by 2 bases, leaving 6 bases between them. CDR3 nucleotides: TGTGCCAGCAGCTTACAGGGGACTAATGAAAAACTGTTTTTT. Translating it yields CASSLQGTNEKLFF.

CDR3 bases: TGTGCCAGCGGACAGGGGCCCTCCAATGAGCAGTTCTTC. This codes for CASGQGPSNEQFF. This rearrangement joins TRBV7-3 to TRBJ2-1; 9 bases match TRBD1. V shed 8 bases, J shed 6 bases, and the junction held 5 bases outside the gene matches. This CDR3 comprises 13 residues. Germline CDR1 SGHTA, CDR2 FQGTGA.

The chain carries TRBV9 and TRBJ1-6, with no clear D. This CDR3 contains 16 residues. Germline V lookup: CDR1 SGDLS, CDR2 YYNGEE. V gave up 3 bases and J gave up 5 bases, with 15 bases separating them. The CDR3 DNA follows: TGTGCCAGCAGCGCGCAGTCAAACCCCCATAATTCACCCCTCCACTTT. It is translated as CASSAQSNPHNSPLHF.

This chain connects TRBV19 to TRBJ2-7, with TRBD1 matching over 9 bases. V lost 7 bases, J lost 2 bases, and 6 bases stayed unmatched. In germline, CDR1 is LNHDA, CDR2 SQIVND (reference sequence). This CDR3 has 14 amino acids. The CDR3 DNA reads as TGTGCCAGTAAATCCGACAGGGGGGCCTACGAGCAGTACTTC. Translation gives CASKSDRGAYEQYF.

The chain joins TRBV2 to TRBJ1-5; no clear D. V lost 7 bases, J lost 1 base, and 11 bases lay in between. From germline, CDR1 is SNHLY and CDR2 FYNNEI. The CDR3 loop spans 14 amino acids. CDR3 coding DNA: TGTGCCAGCACCCGGGAAGGGAGCAATCAGCCCCAGCATTTT. Translated, it gives CASTREGSNQPQHF.

This chain uses TRBV2 with TRBJ2-7; a weak D match, TRBD1 (6 bases). The CDR3 spans 17 residues. With 0 bases removed from V and 1 base from J, the gap between germline ends came to 16 bases. Germline CDR1 and CDR2: SNHLY and FYNNEI. The CDR3 nucleotides read TGTGCCAGCAGTGAAGCGCACACAGGGTTCGAGTCCTACGAGCAGTACTTC. Encoded protein: CASSEAHTGFESYEQYF.

The chain recombines TRBV6-5 with TRBJ2-1, with 8 positions matching TRBD1. There are 14 residues in the CDR3. Trimming at V came to 10 bases and at J to 7 bases, leaving 12 bases not matched to a gene. The V gene's germline CDR1 is MNHEY and CDR2 SVGAGI. CDR3 sequence reads: CATSTGEAVNEQFF. Written as DNA, the CDR3 is TGTGCCACCTCGACAGGGGAAGCCGTAAATGAGCAGTTCTTC.

This clone was recorded a few times. The chain recombines TRBV9 with TRBJ2-3; TRBD2 aligns across 11 bases. The V segment lost 2 bases and the J segment 0 bases; nucleotides outside the gene matches: 5. CDR1 is SGDLS and CDR2 is YYNGEE in the germline V gene. CDR3 length equals 17 residues. CDR3: CASSVLAGGSSTDTQYF. For the CDR3, the DNA is TGTGCCAGCAGCGTTTTAGCGGGGGGGTCTAGCACAGATACGCAGTATTTT.